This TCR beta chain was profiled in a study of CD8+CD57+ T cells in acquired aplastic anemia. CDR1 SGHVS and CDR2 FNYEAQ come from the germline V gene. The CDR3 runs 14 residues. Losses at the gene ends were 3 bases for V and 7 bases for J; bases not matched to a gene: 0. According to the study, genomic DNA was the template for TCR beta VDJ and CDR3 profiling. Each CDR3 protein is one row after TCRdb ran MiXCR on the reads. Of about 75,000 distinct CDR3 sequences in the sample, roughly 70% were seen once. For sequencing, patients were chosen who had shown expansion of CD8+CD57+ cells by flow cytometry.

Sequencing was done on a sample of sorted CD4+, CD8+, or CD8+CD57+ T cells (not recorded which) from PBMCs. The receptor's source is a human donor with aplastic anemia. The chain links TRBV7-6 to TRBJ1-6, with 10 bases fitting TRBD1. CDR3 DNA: TGTGCCAGCAGCTTGGACAGGGGGAATTCACCCCTCCACTTT. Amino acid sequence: CASSLDRGNSPLHF.